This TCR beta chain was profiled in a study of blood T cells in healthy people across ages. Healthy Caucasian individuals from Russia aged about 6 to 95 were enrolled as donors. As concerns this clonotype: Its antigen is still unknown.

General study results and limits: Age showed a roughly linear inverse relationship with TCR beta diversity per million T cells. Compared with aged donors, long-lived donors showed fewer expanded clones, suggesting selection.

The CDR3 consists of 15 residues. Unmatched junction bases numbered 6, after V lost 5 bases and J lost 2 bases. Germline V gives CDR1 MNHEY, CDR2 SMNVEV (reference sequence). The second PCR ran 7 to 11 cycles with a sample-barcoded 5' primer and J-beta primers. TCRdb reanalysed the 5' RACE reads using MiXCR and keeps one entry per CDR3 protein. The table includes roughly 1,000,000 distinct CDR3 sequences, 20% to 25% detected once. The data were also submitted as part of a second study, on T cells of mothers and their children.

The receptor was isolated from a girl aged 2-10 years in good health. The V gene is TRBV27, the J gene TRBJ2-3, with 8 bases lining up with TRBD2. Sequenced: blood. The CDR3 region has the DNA TGTGCCAGCAGTCCTCCGACTAGCGCCACAGATACGCAGTATTTT. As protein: CASSPPTSATDTQYF.